A selection of T cell receptor beta chains follows, all from one sample in a study of beta chain features in type 1 diabetes. TCRdb keeps only in-frame clones here, not all; method: immunoSEQ multiplex PCR. This table holds 15,000 to 20,000 clones, 50% found once. Material: stem cell memory CD4+ T cells from blood. These TCRs come from a man younger than 35 in good health. Both conserved end residues are part of each CDR3. The D gene is left open where the match is weak. The listing skips clone size in some rows; elsewhere it reads once, few, many or a size class.

NA	TRBD1	TRBJ2-7	TRBV27	TGTGCCAGCAGTCTCGACAGGGCCCCCTTTATGGGCGAGCAGTACTTC	CASSLDRAPFMGEQYF
once	NA	TRBJ2-5	TRBV5-1	TGCGCCAGCAGCTTGAATTCCGACAGATTTGGAGAGACCCAGTACTTC	CASSLNSDRFGETQYF
few	NA	TRBJ2-2	TRBV18	TGTGCCAGCTTCCCCCCAGCAGCCCTAGACGCCCACGGGGAGCTGTTTTTT	CASFPPAALDAHGELFF
NA	TRBD2	TRBJ2-5	TRBV5-1	TGCGCCAGCAGCTTGGGGTTAGCGGGAGAGACCCAGTACTTC	CASSLGLAGETQYF
NA	NA	TRBJ1-1	TRBV7-3	TGTGCCAGCAGCTTCACAGAGAACACTGAAGCTTTCTTT	CASSFTENTEAFF
NA	NA	TRBJ2-1	TRBV19	TGTGCCAGTAGTACCGAACCAGGGGTAATGAAGCAGTTCTTC	CASSTEPGVMKQFF
NA	TRBD1	TRBJ2-5	TRBV15	TGTGCCACCAGCAGAGATCGGGCAGGGGGCAAGACCCAGTACTTC	CATSRDRAGGKTQYF
NA	TRBD2	TRBJ2-1	TRBV27	TGTGCCAGCAGTCACCCGGGACTAGCGGACGCTTACAATGAGCAGTTCTTC	CASSHPGLADAYNEQFF
NA	TRBD1	TRBJ2-1	TRBV30	TGTGCCTGGAGCTCCCCCGGGACAGGGGACAATGAGCAGTTCTTC	CAWSSPGTGDNEQFF
NA	NA	TRBJ2-3	TRBV28	TGTGCCAGTGGGAGGATCACAGATACGCAGTATTTT	CASGRITDTQYF
NA	NA	TRBJ1-5	TRBV28	TGTGCCAGCAGTTGGTCAGGTCAGCCCCAGCATTTT	CASSWSGQPQHF
few	TRBD2	TRBJ2-2	TRBV4-2	TGTGCCAGCAGCCAAGCCAGCGGGAGAGACACCGGGGAGCTGTTTTTT	CASSQASGRDTGELFF
few	NA	TRBJ1-5	TRBV19	TGTGCCAGTAGTACCACCCGCTTTGAAGCGGGCAATCAGCCCCAGCATTTT	CASSTTRFEAGNQPQHF
NA	NA	TRBJ1-2	TRBV30	TGTGCCTGGAGTGTCCCGGGGGGCAGGGGCTACACCTTC	CAWSVPGGRGYTF
NA	TRBD1	TRBJ2-7	TRBV7-2	TGTGCCAGCAGCTGGGGACAGAACTCCTACGAGCAGTACTTC	CASSWGQNSYEQYF
NA	TRBD2	TRBJ2-5	TRBV6-1	TGTGCCAGCAGTGAAGCGGGATTAGCGGGAGGGTACCAAGAGACCCAGTACTTC	CASSEAGLAGGYQETQYF
NA	NA	TRBJ2-2	TRBV25-1	TGTGCCAGCAGTGATCCCGGGGGGCCCGGGGAGCTGTTTTTT	CASSDPGGPGELFF
few	TRBD2	TRBJ2-7	TRBV2	TGTGCCAGCAGTGATCTAGCGGTGTACGAGCAGTACTTC	CASSDLAVYEQYF
few	NA	TRBJ1-1	TRBV5-1	TGCGCCAGCAGTCCCACAGGAAACACTGAAGCTTTCTTT	CASSPTGNTEAFF
few	NA	TRBJ1-5	TRBV7-9	TGTGCCAGCAGCCTACAACAGGATCAGCCCCAGCATTTT	CASSLQQDQPQHF
few	NA	TRBJ1-1	TRBV7-2	TGTGCCAGCAGCTTAGTGGGAGGGGCGAACACTGAAGCTTTCTTT	CASSLVGGANTEAFF
few	NA	TRBJ2-6	TRBV29-1	TGCAGCGTTGACGAAGGGGTTTTACTCTCTGGGGCCAACGTCCTGACTTTC	CSVDEGVLLSGANVLTF
NA	TRBD1	TRBJ1-2	TRBV7-9	TGTGCGATACACCCAGTGGGACAGTCTGGCTATGGCTACACCTTC	CAIHPVGQSGYGYTF
few	TRBD2	TRBJ2-5	TRBV11-2	TGTGCCAGCAGCTACTCCGGGACTAGGTCCCGAGAGACCCAGTACTTC	CASSYSGTRSRETQYF
NA	NA	TRBJ2-5	TRBV28	TGTGCCAGCACCCGCTTAGACAGAGCTACTCGAGTTTTAAATGAGACCCAGTACTTC	CASTRLDRATRVLNETQYF
NA	NA	TRBJ2-2	TRBV6-1	TGTGCCAGCAAACGGTCCGTTTTGGTAACCGGGGAGCTGTTTTTT	CASKRSVLVTGELFF
NA	TRBD2	TRBJ2-1	TRBV10-3	TGTGCCATCAGGGGGGGGGACTTCCTCTACAATGAGCAGTTCTTC	CAIRGGDFLYNEQFF
NA	TRBD1	TRBJ2-2	TRBV10-3	TGTGCCATCAGTGGCCGGGACAGGGGGCTGTCTGGAACGAACACCGGGGAGCTGTTTTTT	CAISGRDRGLSGTNTGELFF
few	TRBD2	TRBJ2-1	TRBV11-2	TGTGCCAGCAGCTTAGGAATTAGCGGGGGGTACAATGAGCAGTTCTTC	CASSLGISGGYNEQFF
NA	NA	TRBJ1-3	TRBV28	TGTGCCAGCAGTTCGACACCAGCGGGCTCTGGAAACACCATATATTTT	CASSSTPAGSGNTIYF
few	TRBD1	TRBJ1-1	TRBV6-6	TGTGCCAGCAGCTCGGGACAGCCGAACACTGAAGCTTTCTTT	CASSSGQPNTEAFF
NA	NA	TRBJ1-2	TRBV7-2	TGTGCCAGCAGCTTAGCTGGGGGACGGGGGGCTTACTATGGCTACACCTTC	CASSLAGGRGAYYGYTF
NA	NA	TRBJ2-5	TRBV7-3	TGTGCCAGCAGCTTACAGGGGGGCGAAGAGACCCAGTACTTC	CASSLQGGEETQYF
NA	NA	TRBJ2-7	TRBV10-3	TGTGCCATCAGTGAGAGGCAGGGGACCTACGAGCAGTACTTC	CAISERQGTYEQYF
few	NA	TRBJ2-5	TRBV4-2	TGTGCCAGCAGCCAAGTGGAGGGAGGTGGGTTAGAGACCCAGTACTTC	CASSQVEGGGLETQYF
NA	NA	TRBJ1-5	TRBV9	TGTGCCAGCAGCCCCCGGAGAGGCAATCAGCCCCAGCATTTT	CASSPRRGNQPQHF
NA	NA	TRBJ2-2	TRBV28	TGTGCCAGCAGTTTAAGCGGCCGCGGGGAGCTGTTTTTT	CASSLSGRGELFF
NA	TRBD2	TRBJ2-3	TRBV4-2	TGTGCCAGCAGCCAAGAGGTGCCTAGCGGCGACACAGATACGCAGTATTTT	CASSQEVPSGDTDTQYF